The entry below gives a single T cell receptor beta chain sequence along with its context. The CDR3 is 15 residues long. Germline loops: CDR1 MNHEY, CDR2 SVGAGI. The V end lost 10 bases, the J end lost 0 bases, and 19 bases lay between the germline ends. The repertoire was sequenced with immunoSEQ multiplex PCR; TCRdb's copy has only in-frame clones and lacks some. This table holds approximately 230,000 clones, almost 85% found once. The data were taken from a study of control samples from healthy donors and cancer patients. The source material was PBMCs. The chain couples TRBV6-5 to TRBJ2-7; TRBD2 might be the D (5 bases). This TCR derives from a woman aged 55 to 70 with lung cancer. The CDR3 loop is CATHPLDSRSYEQYF. The CDR3 DNA follows: TGTGCCACCCACCCCTTGGACTCCCGCTCCTACGAGCAGTACTTC.